The 27 T cell receptor beta chains listed next were all sequenced from one sample in a study of T cells after yellow fever vaccination. TCRdb processed the 5' RACE reads anew with MiXCR; each CDR3 protein has one entry. Here the sample spans about 550,000 distinct CDR3 sequences, 15% to 20% being singletons. The source material was PBMCs, sampled 15 days after the yellow fever booster vaccination. These receptors were taken from a man aged 25-45 years who received the YFV17D yellow fever vaccine.

Comments on this clonotype: A much larger clone sits a single nucleotide away, making a read error possible. The chain has TRBV28 and TRBJ2-7; TRBD2 agrees at 7 bases. Germline CDR1 and CDR2: MDHEN and SYDVKM. The CDR3 contains 13 residues. The trim removed 8 bases at V and 0 bases at J, leaving 4 bases unmatched. This chain's CDR3 is CASRWGGSYEQYF. In nucleotides, the CDR3 is TGTGCCAGCCGCTGGGGGGGCTCCTACGAGCAGTACTTC.

The rearrangement joins TRBV6-5 to TRBJ2-2, with 9 bases matching TRBD2. V trimming: 3 bases; J trimming: 4 bases; junction bases outside the gene matches: 12. Germline values: CDR1 MNHEY, CDR2 SVGAGI. CDR3 length: 18 amino acids. The CDR3 loop reads CASSYNGGLAGLTGELFF. The CDR3 bases are TGTGCCAGCAGTTATAATGGCGGCCTAGCGGGACTCACCGGGGAGCTGTTTTTT.

This chain uses TRBV5-1 with TRBJ2-7; 9 bases line up with TRBD2. This CDR3 spans 14 amino acids. The junction had 4 bases not matched to a gene; V was cut back by 0 bases and J by 6 bases. From germline, CDR1 is SGHRS and CDR2 YFSETQ. The CDR3 DNA reads TGCGCCAGCAGCTTGGGTGGACTAGCGCGCGAGCAGTACTTC. Residues: CASSLGGLAREQYF.

This clonotype turned up a few times. The chain recombines TRBV29-1 with TRBJ1-2, with a possible D match to TRBD1 (5 bases). Germline CDR1 SQVTM, CDR2 ANQGSEA. The CDR3 is 13 residues long. V lost 4 bases to trimming and J lost 4 bases, with 13 bases between them. The CDR3 here is CSVVRKRGYGYTF. DNA for the CDR3: TGCAGCGTTGTAAGGAAGAGGGGCTATGGCTACACCTTC.

The chain has TRBV20-1 and TRBJ2-5; no reliable D call. This CDR3 is built from 12 residues. CDR1 DFQATT and CDR2 SNEGSKA come from the germline V gene (reference sequence). V lost 1 base and J 2 bases, leaving 5 bases between the germline ends. The CDR3 DNA is TGCAGTGCTAGAGGTGGGCAAGAGACCCAGTACTTC. Amino acids: CSARGGQETQYF.

The chain combines TRBV15 with TRBJ2-1; D ambiguous. This CDR3 comprises 14 residues. V was clipped by 5 bases and J by 10 bases, with 18 bases between them. CDR1 and CDR2 (germline): LNHNV, YYDKDF (reference sequence). The CDR3 DNA follows: TGTGCCACCAGCTATATCATAGGGAAAGGAGAGCAGTTCTTC. Translated, it gives CATSYIIGKGEQFF.

This clonotype was picked up many times. The chain is built from TRBV29-1 and TRBJ2-6, with TRBD1 as a possible D gene (5 bases). Trimming shortened V by 4 bases and J by 0 bases, and 10 bases separated the two germline ends. In germline, CDR1 is SQVTM, CDR2 ANQGSEA. The CDR3 runs to 15 residues. The CDR3 DNA reads TGCAGCGTTGTCGCAGGGTCCTCTGGGGCCAACGTCCTGACTTTC. Translation: CSVVAGSSGANVLTF.

This clonotype was counted between two and nine times. The chain combines TRBV28 with TRBJ2-7; 11 nucleotides align to TRBD2. Germline V lookup: CDR1 MDHEN, CDR2 SYDVKM. The junction had 9 bases not matched to a gene; V was cut back by 3 bases and J by 5 bases. The CDR3 extends over 16 amino acids. CDR3 DNA sequence: TGTGCCAGCAGTTTCCTTACTAGCGGGAGTTCCCACGAGCAGTACTTC. This translates into CASSFLTSGSSHEQYF.

This clonotype was counted a few times. V gene TRBV7-7 combines with J gene TRBJ2-2; D is unresolved. The germline gives CDR1 SSHAT, CDR2 FNYEAQ (reference sequence). The V gene lost 2 bases and the J gene lost 6 bases, with 10 bases spanning the gap. The CDR3 runs 14 residues. The CDR3 region is CASSLTPGSGELFF. Written as DNA, the CDR3 is TGTGCCAGCAGCTTAACCCCAGGATCCGGGGAGCTGTTTTTT.

This clonotype appeared a single time. The chain carries TRBV19 and TRBJ2-3, with 11 bases that match TRBD2. CDR3 length: 16 residues. The trim removed 5 bases at V and 6 bases at J, leaving 10 bases unmatched. The V gene's germline CDR1 is LNHDA and CDR2 SQIVND (reference sequence). CDR3: CASSPYSGRAGDTQYF. The CDR3 region has the DNA TGTGCCAGTAGTCCATATAGCGGGAGGGCCGGGGATACGCAGTATTTT. Full variable domain (missing parts from reference TRBV19 and TRBJ2-3): DGGITQSPKYLFRKEGQNVTLSCEQNLNHDAMYWYRQDPGQGLRLIYYSQIVNDFQKGDIAEGYSVSREKKESFPLTVTSAQKNPTAFYLCASSPYSGRAGDTQYFGPGTRLTVL.

J is TRBJ2-7 and V is TRBV15; D is unclear. The germline V gene encodes CDR1 LNHNV and CDR2 YYDKDF (reference sequence). V was clipped by 1 base and J by 7 bases, with 11 bases between them. The CDR3 has 13 residues. CDR3 sequence (DNA): TGTGCCACCAGCAGAGGGGAACGGTGGGAGCAGTACTTC. It codes for CATSRGERWEQYF.

The chain links TRBV14 to TRBJ2-7; perhaps D is TRBD1 or TRBD2 (5 bases each). From germline, CDR1 is SGHDN and CDR2 FVKESK. V was clipped by 1 base and J by 6 bases, with 16 bases between them. This CDR3 contains 15 residues. Here the CDR3 reads CASSQAGTLLIEQYF. The CDR3 DNA follows: TGTGCCAGCAGCCAAGCCGGGACCCTCTTGATCGAGCAGTACTTC.

The V and J genes are TRBV18 and TRBJ2-6; 9 nucleotides align to TRBD1. The V gene end was trimmed by 5 bases and the J gene end by 2 bases; junction bases not matched to a gene: 7. There are 17 residues in the CDR3. Germline CDR1 is KGHSH and CDR2 is LQKENI. The CDR3 spells CASSSQGADAGANVLTF. Here the CDR3 DNA reads TGTGCCAGCTCATCACAGGGGGCGGACGCTGGGGCCAACGTCCTGACTTTC.

This clonotype was seen a handful of times. The chain is built from TRBV5-6 and TRBJ2-7; possible D gene TRBD2, 5 bases. The CDR3 length is 15 residues. Germline values: CDR1 SGHDT, CDR2 YYEEEE. With 4 bases removed from V and 3 bases from J, the gap between germline ends came to 17 bases. CDR3 amino acids: CASSREPGYNYEQYF. CDR3 in DNA: TGTGCCAGCAGCCGAGAACCGGGATACAACTACGAGCAGTACTTC.

This chain uses TRBV6-5 with TRBJ2-3; D unresolved. CDR1 and CDR2 from the germline V gene are MNHEY and SVGAGI. CDR3 size: 15 residues. V was pared by 4 bases and J by 6 bases, with 17 bases between. The CDR3: CASSSPMVSSDTQYF. The CDR3 DNA is TGTGCCAGCAGTTCGCCCATGGTTTCTTCGGATACGCAGTATTTT.

The rearrangement uses TRBV6-5 and TRBJ1-2; D possibly corresponds to TRBD1 (6 bases). This CDR3 has 14 residues. The germline gives CDR1 MNHEY, CDR2 SVGAGI. Trimming pared 0 bases from V and 4 bases from J, leaving 9 bases between. This chain's CDR3 is CASSYSGQIYGYTF. CDR3 in DNA: TGTGCCAGCAGTTACTCTGGACAGATCTATGGCTACACCTTC.

The chain is built from TRBV29-1 and TRBJ2-1; D call uncertain. This CDR3 has 11 residues. Per the germline V gene, CDR1 is SQVTM and CDR2 is ANQGSEA. V was cut by 6 bases and J by 9 bases, with 12 bases left in between. For the CDR3, the DNA is TGCAGCGTGTGGTCCCGCGGTGAGCAGTTCTTC. It translates to CSVWSRGEQFF.

This clonotype turned up a few times. This sequence joins TRBV4-2 and TRBJ2-7; D gene unclear. V gave up 1 base and J gave up 3 bases, with 13 bases separating them. The CDR3 length is 15 residues. CDR1 LGHNA and CDR2 YNFKEQ come from the germline V gene. CDR3 DNA sequence: TGTGCCAGCAGCCAAGGAGAACCCGAGCTCTACGAGCAGTACTTC. This encodes CASSQGEPELYEQYF.

This clonotype was counted only a few times. This chain uses TRBV10-3 with TRBJ2-2, with a possible D match to TRBD1 (6 bases). The CDR3 contains 12 residues. V was pared by 5 bases and J by 7 bases, with 8 bases between. Germline CDR1 reads ENHRY; CDR2 reads SYGVKD. CDR3 DNA: TGTGCCATCAGTAGGACAGACGGGGAGCTGTTTTTT. Translating it yields CAISRTDGELFF.

The chain recombines TRBV27 with TRBJ1-2; TRBD1 matches 8 bases. Trimming took 6 bases from V and 6 from J; bases not matched to a gene: 6. The germline V gene encodes CDR1 MNHEY and CDR2 SMNVEV (reference sequence). This CDR3 comprises 13 residues. The CDR3 spells CASSIRGPNGYTF. The CDR3 DNA reads TGTGCCAGCAGCATCAGGGGGCCGAATGGCTACACCTTC.

J is TRBJ2-3 and V is TRBV7-9; 12 bases fit TRBD2. Unmatched junction bases numbered 5, after V lost 6 bases and J lost 4 bases. CDR1 is SEHNR and CDR2 is FQNEAQ in the germline V gene (reference sequence). This CDR3 has 15 residues. CDR3 residues: CASRMTSGSADTQYF. The CDR3 DNA is TGTGCCAGCAGGATGACTAGCGGGAGTGCAGATACGCAGTATTTT.

The chain couples TRBV20-1 to TRBJ2-5, with TRBD2 matching over 7 bases. CDR1 and CDR2 from the germline V gene are DFQATT and SNEGSKA (reference sequence). The CDR3 is 15 amino acids. V gave up 6 bases and J gave up 7 bases; unmatched junction bases: 17. This chain's CDR3 is CSALGREGLIGTQYF. CDR3 bases: TGCAGTGCCTTGGGGAGGGAGGGGTTAATAGGGACCCAGTACTTC.

The chain joins TRBV25-1 to TRBJ2-3; no firm D call. Trimming took 7 bases from V and 2 from J, leaving 16 bases between them. Germline CDR1 MGHDK, CDR2 SYGVNS. The CDR3 runs to 15 residues. The CDR3 region has the DNA TGTGCCAGCATCGCAACGGACGTAGTCACAGATACGCAGTATTTT. It yields the protein CASIATDVVTDTQYF.

This clonotype has only one observation. The chain couples TRBV11-1 to TRBJ2-6; D gene ambiguous. Trimming cost V 0 bases and J 0 bases, with 12 bases left between them. The CDR3 loop spans 18 amino acids. Germline loops: CDR1 SGHAT, CDR2 FQDESV (reference sequence). The CDR3 bases are TGTGCCAGCAGCTTAGCCCCACGGACCCGCTCTGGGGCCAACGTCCTGACTTTC. Its protein is CASSLAPRTRSGANVLTF.

This clonotype has just a few counts. CDR3 amino acids: CSATVGGFDQPQHF. CDR3 coding DNA: TGCAGTGCCACGGTAGGAGGTTTCGATCAGCCCCAGCATTTT. This chain links TRBV20-1 with TRBJ1-5; no firm D call. V dropped 6 bases and J dropped 5 bases, with 17 bases sitting between them. The germline V gene encodes CDR1 DFQATT and CDR2 SNEGSKA (reference sequence). CDR3 size: 14 residues.

The gene calls are TRBV5-1 and TRBJ2-3; 12 bases are a match to TRBD2. Germline V gives CDR1 SGHRS, CDR2 YFSETQ. V lost 4 bases, J lost 5 bases, and 8 bases stayed unmatched. CDR3 length: 16 amino acids. In DNA form, the CDR3 reads TGCGCCAGCAGCAGTACTAGCGGGAGGATAGGAGATACGCAGTATTTT. Encoded protein: CASSSTSGRIGDTQYF.

The rearrangement links TRBV4-2 to TRBJ2-1; D is uncertain. CDR1 LGHNA and CDR2 YNFKEQ come from the germline V gene. CDR3 length equals 13 residues. V lost 0 bases to trimming and J lost 7 bases, with 7 bases between them. DNA for the CDR3: TGTGCCAGCAGCCAAGAGAGTGCTAATGAGCAGTTCTTC. Translation gives CASSQESANEQFF.